The 21 T cell receptor beta chains below all came from one sample that was sequenced in a study of blood T cell repertoires in COVID-19. TCRdb's copy holds only in-frame clones and misses some; the assay was immunoSEQ multiplex PCR. In the table there are 250,000 or so clones, about 90% of which are singletons. The sample was peripheral blood. The receptors here all came from a man aged 25-45 years with COVID-19, enrolled during active disease.

The chain has TRBV12-3 or TRBV12-4 and TRBJ2-1; D is uncertain. The V end was cut by 2 bases, the J end by 8 bases, with 10 bases between. The CDR3 is 13 residues long. The CDR3 bases are TGTGCCAGCAGTTTACACAGTTTCTATGAGCAGTTCTTC. This codes for CASSLHSFYEQFF.

The V and J genes are TRBV4-3 and TRBJ2-1; weak D call: TRBD2 (5 bases). With 4 bases removed from V and 2 bases from J, the gap between germline ends came to 15 bases. Germline V lookup: CDR1 LGHNA, CDR2 YSLEER. This CDR3 region has 16 residues. The CDR3 sequence is CASSPTGRAPYNEQFF. The DNA for the CDR3 is TGCGCCAGCAGCCCAACCGGGCGGGCTCCCTACAATGAGCAGTTCTTC.

The chain uses TRBV11-2 and TRBJ1-4, with D hard to call. V gave up 0 bases and J gave up 8 bases, with 7 bases separating them. The germline V gene encodes CDR1 SGHAT and CDR2 FQNNGV. The CDR3 covers 13 residues. CDR3 sequence: CASSLDYREKLFF. The CDR3 DNA reads TGTGCCAGCAGCTTAGACTACCGCGAAAAACTGTTTTTT.

The rearrangement uses TRBV4-3 and TRBJ2-1; 13 nucleotides line up with TRBD2. The CDR3 length is 16 residues. Germline CDR1 and CDR2: LGHNA and YSLEER. The V segment lost 3 bases and the J segment 8 bases; nucleotides outside the gene matches: 7. CDR3 region: CASSQFTSGRGDEQFF. As DNA, the CDR3 is TGCGCCAGCAGCCAGTTTACTAGCGGGAGGGGGGATGAGCAGTTCTTC.

This clone was seen only once. The chain couples TRBV27 to TRBJ2-7; 7 bases are a match to TRBD2. Germline-derived CDR1 and CDR2 are MNHEY and SMNVEV (reference sequence). The V segment lost 3 bases and the J segment 3 bases; nucleotides outside the gene matches: 2. The CDR3 contains 13 residues. The CDR3 DNA reads TGTGCCAGCAGTTTGGGGGAGGGCTACGAGCAGTACTTC. Protein sequence: CASSLGEGYEQYF.

CDR3 in DNA: TGCGCCAGCAGCTTGGGGCACCAGAACACTGAAGCTTTCTTT. Translated: CASSLGHQNTEAFF. The chain is built from TRBV5-1 and TRBJ1-1, with D unresolved. Germline assignment: CDR1 SGHRS and CDR2 YFSETQ. This CDR3 comprises 14 residues. The V end lost 0 bases, the J end lost 1 base, and 7 bases lay between the germline ends.

This chain connects TRBV27 to TRBJ2-7; 9 bases match TRBD2. Per germline, CDR1 MNHEY and CDR2 SMNVEV (reference sequence). The CDR3 totals 18 residues. The junction had 16 bases not matched to a gene; V was cut back by 7 bases and J by 0 bases. This chain's CDR3 is CASTPRYPTSGFSYEQYF. CDR3 bases: TGTGCCAGCACTCCAAGGTATCCGACTAGCGGCTTCTCCTACGAGCAGTACTTC.

In this sample, this clone turned up once. This rearrangement joins TRBV6-5 to TRBJ1-1; a possible D gene is TRBD1 (6 bases). Germline V lookup: CDR1 MNHEY, CDR2 SVGAGI. V gave up 2 bases and J gave up 1 base, with 8 bases separating them. This CDR3 comprises 14 residues. CDR3 in amino acids: CASSYDRRNTEAFF. The CDR3 region has the DNA TGTGCCAGCAGTTACGACAGGAGGAACACTGAAGCTTTCTTT.

The V and J genes are TRBV25-1 and TRBJ2-7; no definite D call. The CDR3 loop spans 10 amino acids. V gave up 6 bases and J gave up 3 bases, with 3 bases separating them. CDR1 and CDR2 (germline): MGHDK, SYGVNS. The DNA of the CDR3 is TGTGCCAGCAGACACTACGAGCAGTACTTC. It specifies CASRHYEQYF.

The rearrangement links TRBV11-2 to TRBJ2-1; D might be TRBD2 (5 bases). CDR3 length: 16 amino acids. Germline-derived CDR1 and CDR2 are SGHAT and FQNNGV. The V gene lost 5 bases and the J gene lost 4 bases, with 18 bases spanning the gap. The CDR3 sequence: CASSLWEIAYYNEQFF. CDR3 DNA: TGTGCCAGCAGCCTTTGGGAGATCGCCTATTACAATGAGCAGTTCTTC.

This chain joins TRBV7-2 and TRBJ1-2, with TRBD1 identical over 9 bases. V lost 5 bases and J lost 6; bases outside the gene matches: 19. This CDR3 has 18 residues. Germline CDR1 is SGHTA and CDR2 is FQGNSA. The CDR3 sequence: CASSPTRTGAALGNGYTF. The DNA of the CDR3 is TGTGCCAGCAGCCCTACTCGGACAGGGGCCGCCTTGGGAAATGGCTACACCTTC.

V and J are TRBV2 and TRBJ1-2, with TRBD1 matching 7 bases. This CDR3 is 18 amino acids long. CDR1 and CDR2 (germline): SNHLY, FYNNEI. V lost 5 bases to trimming and J lost 5 bases; unmatched junction nucleotides: 20. In DNA, the CDR3 is TGTGCCAGCAGTCTTACAGGGCCACAGGGGCTGCCTCGTTATGGCTACACCTTC. Translating gives CASSLTGPQGLPRYGYTF.

The rearrangement joins TRBV3-1 (or the pseudogene TRBV3-2) to TRBJ1-3; no clear D. Trimming removed 3 bases at V and 3 bases at J, with 9 bases between. This CDR3 spans 14 amino acids. The germline V gene has CDR1 LGHDT and CDR2 YNNKEL (reference sequence). CDR3 protein: CASSQPPSGNTIYF. The CDR3 DNA sequence: TGTGCCAGCAGCCAGCCCCCGAGTGGAAACACCATATATTTT.

This sequence joins TRBV3-1 (or the pseudogene TRBV3-2) and TRBJ2-1; D possibly corresponds to TRBD2 (6 bases). Germline assignment: CDR1 LGHDT and CDR2 YNNKEL (reference sequence). Trimming took off 1 base at V and 0 bases at J, with 7 bases between the two ends. This CDR3 spans 15 amino acids. CDR3 sequence reads: CASSQGRGSYNEQFF. For the CDR3, the DNA is TGTGCCAGCAGCCAAGGGAGGGGCTCCTACAATGAGCAGTTCTTC.

This clone occurred a few times. The chain joins TRBV29-1 to TRBJ2-7; D is possibly TRBD1 (6 bases). Per germline, CDR1 SQVTM and CDR2 ANQGSEA. The CDR3 sequence is 11 residues long. Deletions cut 6 bases from V and 7 bases from J, with 13 bases between. CDR3 loop: CSVLTGYEQYF. Here the CDR3 DNA reads TGCAGCGTCCTCACAGGGTATGAGCAGTACTTC.

The J gene is TRBJ2-2, the V gene TRBV6-5; TRBD2 matches at 7 bases. Germline CDR1 and CDR2: MNHEY and SVGAGI. The CDR3 is 15 residues long. The V and J ends lost 7 bases and 6 bases, in that order; junction bases with no gene match: 11. For the CDR3, the DNA is TGTGCCAGCAAGTTGGGAGGGGAGATTTCCGGGGAGCTGTTTTTT. Translation gives CASKLGGEISGELFF.

The chain joins TRBV5-1 to TRBJ1-1; 8 bases line up with TRBD1. The V segment lost 4 bases and the J segment 1 base; nucleotides outside the gene matches: 6. CDR3 size: 15 residues. Germline-derived CDR1 and CDR2 are SGHRS and YFSETQ. The DNA for the CDR3 is TGCGCCAGCAGCCGTACCGGACAGGGGAACACTGAAGCTTTCTTT. This codes for CASSRTGQGNTEAFF. The variable domain in full, completed from reference TRBV5-1 and TRBJ1-1, reads KAGVTQTPRYLIKTRGQQVTLSCSPISGHRSVSWYQQTPGQGLQFLFEYFSETQRNKGNFPGRFSGRQFSNSRSEMNVSTLELGDSALYLCASSRTGQGNTEAFFGQGTRLTVV.

DNA of the CDR3: TGTGCCATCAGAACAGGGAGCACAGATACGCAGTATTTT. Amino acids: CAIRTGSTDTQYF. V and J are TRBV10-3 and TRBJ2-3; weak D call: TRBD1 (6 bases). The CDR3 totals 13 residues. V lost 6 bases, J lost 0 bases, and 7 bases lay in between. The germline V gene has CDR1 ENHRY and CDR2 SYGVKD.

CDR3 region: CASSPRDWGPYEQYF. In DNA, the CDR3 is TGTGCCAGCAGCCCCCGGGACTGGGGCCCCTACGAGCAGTACTTC. V usage is TRBV16 and J usage is TRBJ2-7; weak D call: TRBD2 (6 bases). The CDR3 contains 15 residues. CDR1 KGHSY and CDR2 FQNENV come from the germline V gene. V was cut by 4 bases and J by 2 bases, with 15 bases left in between. Using reference TRBV16 and TRBJ2-7 for the parts outside the CDR3, the full variable domain is GEEVAQTPKHLVRGEGQKAKLYCAPIKGHSYVFWYQQVLKNEFKFLISFQNENVFDETGMPKERFSAKCLPNSPCSLEIQATKLEDSAVYFCASSPRDWGPYEQYFGPGTRLTVT.

The rearrangement joins TRBV12-3 or TRBV12-4 to TRBJ2-2; maybe TRBD1 (5 bases). With 2 bases removed from V and 6 bases from J, the gap between germline ends came to 7 bases. This CDR3 is built from 13 residues. The CDR3 region is CASSLRGAGELFF. The DNA for the CDR3 is TGTGCCAGCAGTTTAAGGGGTGCCGGGGAGCTGTTTTTT.

V and J are TRBV5-1 and TRBJ2-1; 9 bases align to TRBD2. The CDR3 has 15 amino acids. Germline V gene data show CDR1 as SGHRS and CDR2 as YFSETQ. The V gene end was trimmed by 1 base and the J gene end by 7 bases; junction bases not matched to a gene: 6. The CDR3 DNA sequence: TGCGCCAGCAGCTTGATAGCGGGAGTGGTAAATGAGCAGTTCTTC. Amino acid sequence: CASSLIAGVVNEQFF. The entire variable domain, with the rest obtained from reference TRBV5-1 and TRBJ2-1, is as follows: KAGVTQTPRYLIKTRGQQVTLSCSPISGHRSVSWYQQTPGQGLQFLFEYFSETQRNKGNFPGRFSGRQFSNSRSEMNVSTLELGDSALYLCASSLIAGVVNEQFFGPGTRLTVL.